This T cell receptor beta chain was sequenced for a study of cytomegalovirus exposure and HLA in healthy donors. The CDR3 sequence is 13 residues long. The ends lost 5 bases at V and 14 bases at J; junction bases unmatched: 13. In germline, CDR1 is SGHTA, CDR2 FQGTGA. TCRdb's table, derived via immunoSEQ multiplex PCR, lists solely in-frame clones and lacks some. The sample lists around 61,000 clones; more than 85% were seen once. The sample consisted of PBMCs. The sequence was collected from a man in his late teens or twenties in good health and CMV-seropositive. The V call is TRBV7-3, the J call TRBJ2-3, with 7 bases matching TRBD2. The CDR3 coding sequence is TGTGCCAGCAGCCCAGTCGGGAGGACCGGGTGGTATTTT. Translated, it gives CASSPVGRTGWYF.